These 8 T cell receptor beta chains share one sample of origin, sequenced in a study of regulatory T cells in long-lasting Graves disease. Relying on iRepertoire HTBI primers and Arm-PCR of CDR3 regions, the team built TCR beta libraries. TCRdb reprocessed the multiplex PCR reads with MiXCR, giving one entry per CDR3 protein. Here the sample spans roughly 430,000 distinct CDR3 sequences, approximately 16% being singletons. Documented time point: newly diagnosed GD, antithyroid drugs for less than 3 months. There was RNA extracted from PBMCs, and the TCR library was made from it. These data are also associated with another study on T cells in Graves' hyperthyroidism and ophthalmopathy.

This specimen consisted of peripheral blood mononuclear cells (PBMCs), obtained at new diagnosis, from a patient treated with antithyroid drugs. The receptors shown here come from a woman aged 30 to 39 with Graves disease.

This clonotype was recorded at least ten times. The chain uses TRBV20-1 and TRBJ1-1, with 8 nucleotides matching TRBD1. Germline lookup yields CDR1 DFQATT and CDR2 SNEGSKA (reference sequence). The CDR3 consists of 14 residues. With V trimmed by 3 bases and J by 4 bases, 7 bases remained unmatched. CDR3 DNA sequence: TGCAGTGCTAGCGACTATACAGGGGGCACTGAAGCTTTCTTT. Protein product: CSASDYTGGTEAFF.

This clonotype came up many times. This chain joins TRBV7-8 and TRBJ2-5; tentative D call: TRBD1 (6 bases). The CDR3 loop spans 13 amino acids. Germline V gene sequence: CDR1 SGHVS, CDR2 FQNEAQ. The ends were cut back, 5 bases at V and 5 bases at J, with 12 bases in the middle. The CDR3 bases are TGTGCCAGCAGCCGGGACACCCTGGAGACCCAGTACTTC. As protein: CASSRDTLETQYF.

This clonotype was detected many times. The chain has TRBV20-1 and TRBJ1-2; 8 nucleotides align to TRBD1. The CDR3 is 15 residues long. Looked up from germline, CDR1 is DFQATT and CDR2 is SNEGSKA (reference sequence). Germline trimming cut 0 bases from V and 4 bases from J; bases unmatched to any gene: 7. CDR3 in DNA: TGCAGTGCTAGAGAACGACAGGGGAGACCCTATGGCTACACCTTC. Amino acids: CSARERQGRPYGYTF.

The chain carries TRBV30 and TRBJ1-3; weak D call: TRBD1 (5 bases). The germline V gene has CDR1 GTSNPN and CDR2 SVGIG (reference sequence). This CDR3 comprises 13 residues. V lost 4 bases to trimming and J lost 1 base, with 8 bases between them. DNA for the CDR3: TGTGCCTGGAACGGGGGGTCTGGAAACACCATATATTTT. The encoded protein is CAWNGGSGNTIYF.

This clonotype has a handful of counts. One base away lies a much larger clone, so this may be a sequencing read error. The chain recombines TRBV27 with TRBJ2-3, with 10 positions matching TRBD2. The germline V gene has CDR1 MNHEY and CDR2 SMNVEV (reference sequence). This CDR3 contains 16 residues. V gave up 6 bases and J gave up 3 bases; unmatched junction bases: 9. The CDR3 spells CASRPLAGEPTDTQYF. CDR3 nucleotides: TGTGCCAGCAGACCTCTAGCGGGAGAGCCGACAGATACGCAGTATTTT.

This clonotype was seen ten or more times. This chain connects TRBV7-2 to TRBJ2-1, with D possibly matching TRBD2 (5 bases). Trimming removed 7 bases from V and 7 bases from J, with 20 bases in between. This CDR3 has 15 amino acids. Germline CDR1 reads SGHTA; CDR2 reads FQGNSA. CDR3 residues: CASTLLRRTANEQFF. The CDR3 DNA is TGTGCCAGCACACTACTCCGGAGGACGGCAAATGAGCAGTTCTTC.

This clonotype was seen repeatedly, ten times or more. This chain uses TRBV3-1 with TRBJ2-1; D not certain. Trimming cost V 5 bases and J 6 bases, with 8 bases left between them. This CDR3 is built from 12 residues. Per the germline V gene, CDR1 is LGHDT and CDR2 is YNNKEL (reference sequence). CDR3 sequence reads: CASSNVSNEQFF. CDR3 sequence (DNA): TGTGCCAGCAGCAACGTTTCCAATGAGCAGTTCTTC.

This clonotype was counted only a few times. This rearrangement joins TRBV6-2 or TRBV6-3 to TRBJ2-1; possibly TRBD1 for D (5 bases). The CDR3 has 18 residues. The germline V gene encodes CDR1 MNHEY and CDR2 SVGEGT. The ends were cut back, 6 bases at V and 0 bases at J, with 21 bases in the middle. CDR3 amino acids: CASSSGRGAPRSYNEQFF. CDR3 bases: TGTGCCAGCAGCTCAGGGCGCGGAGCCCCCCGCTCCTACAATGAGCAGTTCTTC.